This T cell receptor beta chain was identified in a study of blood T cell repertoires in COVID-19. Measured with immunoSEQ multiplex PCR; TCRdb has only the in-frame clones, and not every one. The data contain hundreds of thousands of clones, over 75% of them seen just once; the ten biggest clones take up 1.4%. The CDR3 has 17 residues. Germline loops: CDR1 MGHRA, CDR2 YSYEKL. Trimming stripped 0 bases from V and 3 bases from J, with 17 bases between. This clonotype originated in a woman aged 18-30 years who had been exposed to COVID-19. The sequenced material came from PBMCs or T cells enriched from blood (not recorded which). The rearrangement uses TRBV4-1 and TRBJ2-5; TRBD2 is a possible D gene (5 bases). CDR3 DNA: TGCGCCAGCAGCCAAGAAGGGCGGGCTGCTGCAAAAGAGACCCAGTACTTC. Translating it yields CASSQEGRAAAKETQYF.